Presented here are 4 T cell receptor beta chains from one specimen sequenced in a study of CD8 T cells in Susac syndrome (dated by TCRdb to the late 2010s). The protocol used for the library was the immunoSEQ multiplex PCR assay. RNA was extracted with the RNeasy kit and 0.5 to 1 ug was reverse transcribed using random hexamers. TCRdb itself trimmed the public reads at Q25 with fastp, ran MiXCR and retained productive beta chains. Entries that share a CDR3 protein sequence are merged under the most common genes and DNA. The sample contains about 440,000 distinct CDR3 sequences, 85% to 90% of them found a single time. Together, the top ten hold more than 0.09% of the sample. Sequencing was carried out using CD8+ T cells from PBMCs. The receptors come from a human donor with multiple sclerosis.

CDR3 bases: TGTGCCAGTAGTCCCTCCGGTGCGGGTATCTATGGCTACACCTTC. This translates into CASSPSGAGIYGYTF. The chain links TRBV19 to TRBJ1-2, with D unclear. V dropped 5 bases and J dropped 4 bases, with 17 bases sitting between them. The CDR3 is 15 amino acids. Germline assignment: CDR1 LNHDA and CDR2 SQIVND (reference sequence).

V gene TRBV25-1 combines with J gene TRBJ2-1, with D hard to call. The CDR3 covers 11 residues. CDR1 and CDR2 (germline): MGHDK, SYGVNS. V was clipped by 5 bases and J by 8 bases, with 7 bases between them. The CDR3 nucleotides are TGTGCCAGCAGTACGTCCTATGAGCAGTTCTTC. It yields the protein CASSTSYEQFF.

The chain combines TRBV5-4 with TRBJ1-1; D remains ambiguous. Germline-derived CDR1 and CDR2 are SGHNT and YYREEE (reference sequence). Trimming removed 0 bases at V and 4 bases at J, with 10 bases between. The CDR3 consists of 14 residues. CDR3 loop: CASSLGMGTTEAFF. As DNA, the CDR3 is TGTGCCAGCAGCTTGGGCATGGGAACCACTGAAGCTTTCTTT. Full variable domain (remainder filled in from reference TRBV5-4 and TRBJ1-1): ETGVTQSPTHLIKTRGQQVTLRCSSQSGHNTVSWYQQALGQGPQFIFQYYREEENGRGNFPPRFSGLQFPNYSSELNVNALELDDSALYLCASSLGMGTTEAFFGQGTRLTVV.

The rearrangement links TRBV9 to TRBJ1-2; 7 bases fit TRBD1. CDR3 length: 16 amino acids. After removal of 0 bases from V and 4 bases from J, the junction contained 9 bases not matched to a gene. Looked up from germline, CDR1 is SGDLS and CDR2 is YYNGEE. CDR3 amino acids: CASSVVGPGQIYGYTF. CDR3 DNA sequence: TGTGCCAGCAGCGTAGTTGGCCCGGGACAGATCTATGGCTACACCTTC.